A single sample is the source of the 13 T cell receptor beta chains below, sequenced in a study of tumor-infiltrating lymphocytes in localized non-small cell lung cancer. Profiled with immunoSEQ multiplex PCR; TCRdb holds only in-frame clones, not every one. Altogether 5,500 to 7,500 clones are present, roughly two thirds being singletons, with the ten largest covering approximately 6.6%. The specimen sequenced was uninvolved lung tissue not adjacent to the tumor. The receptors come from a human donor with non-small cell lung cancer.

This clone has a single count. CDR3 DNA sequence: TGCGCCAGCAACCCGGGCACGCCTCAAGAGACCCAGTACTTC. It translates to CASNPGTPQETQYF. This chain joins TRBV5-1 and TRBJ2-5, with unresolved D. CDR1 is SGHRS, CDR2 YFSETQ, per germline. Trimming took 6 bases from V and 2 from J, leaving 14 bases between them. CDR3 length equals 14 residues.

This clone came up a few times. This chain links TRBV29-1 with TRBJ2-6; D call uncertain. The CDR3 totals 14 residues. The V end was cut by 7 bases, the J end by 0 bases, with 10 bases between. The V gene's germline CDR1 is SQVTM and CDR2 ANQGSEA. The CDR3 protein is CSATPGSGANVLTF. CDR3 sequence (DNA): TGCAGCGCTACACCGGGCTCTGGGGCCAACGTCCTGACTTTC.

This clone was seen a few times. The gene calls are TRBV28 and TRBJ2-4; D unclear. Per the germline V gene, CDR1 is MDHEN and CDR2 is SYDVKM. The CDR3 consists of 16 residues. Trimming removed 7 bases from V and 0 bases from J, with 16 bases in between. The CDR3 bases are TGTGCCAGCACCCCCCCCGCTAAACTAGCCAAAAACATTCAGTACTTC. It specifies CASTPPAKLAKNIQYF.

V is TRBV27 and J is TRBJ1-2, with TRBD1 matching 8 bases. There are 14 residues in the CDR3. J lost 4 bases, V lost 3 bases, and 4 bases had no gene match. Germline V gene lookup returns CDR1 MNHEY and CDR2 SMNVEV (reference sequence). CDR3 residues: CASSFSGTGYGYTF. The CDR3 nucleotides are TGTGCCAGCAGTTTTTCCGGGACAGGCTATGGCTACACCTTC.

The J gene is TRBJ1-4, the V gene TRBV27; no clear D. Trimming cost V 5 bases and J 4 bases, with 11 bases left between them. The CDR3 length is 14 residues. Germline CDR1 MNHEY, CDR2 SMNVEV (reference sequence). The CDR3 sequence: CASSVDSLNEKLFF. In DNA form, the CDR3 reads TGTGCCAGCAGTGTGGACTCACTTAATGAAAAACTGTTTTTT.

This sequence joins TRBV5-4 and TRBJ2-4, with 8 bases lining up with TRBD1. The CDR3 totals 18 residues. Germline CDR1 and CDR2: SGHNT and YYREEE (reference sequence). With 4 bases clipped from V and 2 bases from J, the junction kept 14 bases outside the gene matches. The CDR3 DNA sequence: TGTGCCAGCAGCACCATGCCGGGACAGGTAGGGCCCAAAAACATTCAGTACTTC. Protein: CASSTMPGQVGPKNIQYF.

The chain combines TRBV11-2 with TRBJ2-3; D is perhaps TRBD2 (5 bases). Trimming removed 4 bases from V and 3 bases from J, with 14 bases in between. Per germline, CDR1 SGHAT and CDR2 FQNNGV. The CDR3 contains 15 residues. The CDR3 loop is CASSYSGGPTDTQYF. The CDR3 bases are TGTGCCAGCAGCTATTCCGGCGGGCCAACAGATACGCAGTATTTT.

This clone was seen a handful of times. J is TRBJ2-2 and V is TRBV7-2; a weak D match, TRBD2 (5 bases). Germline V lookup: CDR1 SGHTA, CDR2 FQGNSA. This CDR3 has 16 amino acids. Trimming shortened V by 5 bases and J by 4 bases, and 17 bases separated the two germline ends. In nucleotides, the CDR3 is TGTGCCAGCAGCCCCCGAACTAGGGATAGCACCGGGGAGCTGTTTTTT. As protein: CASSPRTRDSTGELFF. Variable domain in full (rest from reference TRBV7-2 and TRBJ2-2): GAGVSQSPSNKVTEKGKDVELRCDPISGHTALYWYRQSLGQGLEFLIYFQGNSAPDKSGLPSDRFSAERTGGSVSTLTIQRTQQEDSAVYLCASSPRTRDSTGELFFGEGSRLTVL.

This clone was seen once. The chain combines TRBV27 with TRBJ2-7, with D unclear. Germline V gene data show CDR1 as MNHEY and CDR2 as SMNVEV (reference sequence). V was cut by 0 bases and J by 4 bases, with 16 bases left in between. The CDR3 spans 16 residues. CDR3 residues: CASSLSPAYLAYEQYF. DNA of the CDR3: TGTGCCAGCAGTTTATCCCCCGCCTACCTCGCTTACGAGCAGTACTTC.

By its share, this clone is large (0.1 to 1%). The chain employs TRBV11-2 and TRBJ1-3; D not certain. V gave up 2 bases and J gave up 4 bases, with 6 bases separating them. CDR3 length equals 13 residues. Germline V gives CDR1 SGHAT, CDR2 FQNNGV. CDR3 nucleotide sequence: TGTGCCAGCAGCTTAACGGAAGGAAACACCATATATTTT. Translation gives CASSLTEGNTIYF.

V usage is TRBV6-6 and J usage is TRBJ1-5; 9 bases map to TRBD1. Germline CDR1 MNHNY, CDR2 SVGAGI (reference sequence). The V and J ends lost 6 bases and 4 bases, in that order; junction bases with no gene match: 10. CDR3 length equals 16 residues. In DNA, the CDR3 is TGTGCCAGCAGCTTCCTTGGACAGGGGAGAAATCAGCCCCAGCATTTT. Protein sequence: CASSFLGQGRNQPQHF.

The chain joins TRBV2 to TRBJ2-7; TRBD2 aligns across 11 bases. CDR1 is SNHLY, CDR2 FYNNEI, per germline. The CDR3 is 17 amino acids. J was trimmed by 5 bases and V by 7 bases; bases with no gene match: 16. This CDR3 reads CASTSSIGTSGGNEQYF. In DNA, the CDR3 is TGTGCCAGCACCTCATCAATCGGGACTAGCGGAGGGAACGAGCAGTACTTC.

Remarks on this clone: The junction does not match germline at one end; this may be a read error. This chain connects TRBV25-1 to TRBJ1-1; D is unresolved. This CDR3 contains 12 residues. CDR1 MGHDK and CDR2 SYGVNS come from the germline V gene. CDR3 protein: CASRESGTEAFF. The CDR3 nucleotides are TGTGCCAGCAGGGAATCGGGCACTGAAGCTTTCTTT.